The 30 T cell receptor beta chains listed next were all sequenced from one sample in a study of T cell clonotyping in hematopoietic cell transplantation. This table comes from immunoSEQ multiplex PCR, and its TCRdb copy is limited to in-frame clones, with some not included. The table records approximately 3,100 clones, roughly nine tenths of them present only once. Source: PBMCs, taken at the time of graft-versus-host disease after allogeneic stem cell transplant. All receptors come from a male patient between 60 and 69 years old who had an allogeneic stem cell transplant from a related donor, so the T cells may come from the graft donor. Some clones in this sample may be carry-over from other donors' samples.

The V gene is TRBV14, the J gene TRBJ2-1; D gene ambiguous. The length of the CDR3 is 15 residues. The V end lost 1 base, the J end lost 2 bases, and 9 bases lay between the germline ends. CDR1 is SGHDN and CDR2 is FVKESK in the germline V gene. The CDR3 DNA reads TGTGCCAGCAGCCAAGTAGTTTTAGCCTACAATGAGCAGTTCTTC. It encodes CASSQVVLAYNEQFF.

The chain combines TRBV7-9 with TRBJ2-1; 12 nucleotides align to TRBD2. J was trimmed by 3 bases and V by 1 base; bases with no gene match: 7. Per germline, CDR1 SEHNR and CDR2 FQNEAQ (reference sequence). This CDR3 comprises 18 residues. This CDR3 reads CASSLELAGGLIYNEQFF. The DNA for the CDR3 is TGTGCCAGCAGCTTAGAACTAGCGGGGGGCCTCATCTACAATGAGCAGTTCTTC.

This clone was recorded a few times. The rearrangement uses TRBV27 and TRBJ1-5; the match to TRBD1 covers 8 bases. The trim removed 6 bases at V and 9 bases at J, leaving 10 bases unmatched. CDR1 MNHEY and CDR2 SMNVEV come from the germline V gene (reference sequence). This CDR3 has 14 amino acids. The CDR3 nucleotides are TGTGCCAGCAGCCCAGGGGGCCTCGGGCCGCCCCAGCATTTT. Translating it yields CASSPGGLGPPQHF.

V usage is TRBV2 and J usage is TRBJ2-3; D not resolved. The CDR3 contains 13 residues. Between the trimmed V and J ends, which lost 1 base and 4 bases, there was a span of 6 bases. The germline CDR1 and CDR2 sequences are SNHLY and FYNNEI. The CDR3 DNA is TGTGCCAGCAGTGAAGATGAGGCAGATACGCAGTATTTT. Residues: CASSEDEADTQYF.

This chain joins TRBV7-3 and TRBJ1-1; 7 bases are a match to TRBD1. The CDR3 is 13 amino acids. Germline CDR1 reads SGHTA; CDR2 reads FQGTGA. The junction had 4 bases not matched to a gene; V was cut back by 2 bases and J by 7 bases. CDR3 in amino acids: CASSLRQGGEAFF. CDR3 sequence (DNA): TGTGCCAGCAGCTTACGGCAGGGGGGTGAAGCTTTCTTT.

The CDR3 region has the DNA TGTGCCAGCAGCTTATGGAGGGACTATGGCTACACCTTC. It is translated as CASSLWRDYGYTF. The chain has TRBV7-6 and TRBJ1-2; the D is unclear. V lost 2 bases and J 3 bases, leaving 7 bases between the germline ends. Germline V CDR1 and CDR2: SGHVS, FNYEAQ. This CDR3 region has 13 residues.

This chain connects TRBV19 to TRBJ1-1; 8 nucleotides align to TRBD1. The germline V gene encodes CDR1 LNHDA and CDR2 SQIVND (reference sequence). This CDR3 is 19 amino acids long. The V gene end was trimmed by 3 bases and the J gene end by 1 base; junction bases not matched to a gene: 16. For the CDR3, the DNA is TGTGCCAGTAGTATTCACCCTCACAGGGGGAGGCCGGGGAACACTGAAGCTTTCTTT. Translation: CASSIHPHRGRPGNTEAFF.

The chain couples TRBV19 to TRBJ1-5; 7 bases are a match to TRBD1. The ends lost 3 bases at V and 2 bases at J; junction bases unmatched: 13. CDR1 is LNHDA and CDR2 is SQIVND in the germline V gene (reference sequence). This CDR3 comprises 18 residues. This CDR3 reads CASSIPTQGNRRNQPQHF. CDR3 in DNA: TGTGCCAGTAGTATTCCAACACAGGGGAACAGACGCAATCAGCCCCAGCATTTT.

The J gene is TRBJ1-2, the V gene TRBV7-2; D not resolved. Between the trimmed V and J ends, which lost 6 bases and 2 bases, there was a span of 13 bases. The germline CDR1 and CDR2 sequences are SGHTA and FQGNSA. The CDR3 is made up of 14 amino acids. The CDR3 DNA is TGTGCCAGCAGTCGTAAGGGAGACAACTATGGCTACACCTTC. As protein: CASSRKGDNYGYTF.

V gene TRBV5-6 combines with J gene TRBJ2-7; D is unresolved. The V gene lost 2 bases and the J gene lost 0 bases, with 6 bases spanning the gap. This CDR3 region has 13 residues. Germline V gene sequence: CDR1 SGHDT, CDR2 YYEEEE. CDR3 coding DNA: TGTGCCAGCAGCTTCGGTTACTCCTACGAGCAGTACTTC. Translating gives CASSFGYSYEQYF.

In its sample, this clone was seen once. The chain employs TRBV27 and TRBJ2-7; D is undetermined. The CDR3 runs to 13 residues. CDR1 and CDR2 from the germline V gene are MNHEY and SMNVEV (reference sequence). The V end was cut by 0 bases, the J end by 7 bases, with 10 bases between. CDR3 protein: CASSLSGWGEQYF. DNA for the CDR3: TGTGCCAGCAGTTTATCGGGGTGGGGAGAGCAGTACTTC.

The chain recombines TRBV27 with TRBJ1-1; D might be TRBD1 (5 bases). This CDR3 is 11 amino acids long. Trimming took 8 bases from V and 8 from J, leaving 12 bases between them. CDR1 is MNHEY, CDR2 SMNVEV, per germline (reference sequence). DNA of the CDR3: TGTGCCAGCCGATTTTCAGGGGAAGCTTTCTTT. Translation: CASRFSGEAFF.

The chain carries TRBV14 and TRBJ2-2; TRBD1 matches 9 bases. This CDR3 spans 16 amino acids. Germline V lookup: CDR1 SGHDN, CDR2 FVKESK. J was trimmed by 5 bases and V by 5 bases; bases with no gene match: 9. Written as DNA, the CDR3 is TGTGCCAGCAGCAAGCGGACAGGGGAAGGGACCGGGGAGCTGTTTTTT. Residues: CASSKRTGEGTGELFF.

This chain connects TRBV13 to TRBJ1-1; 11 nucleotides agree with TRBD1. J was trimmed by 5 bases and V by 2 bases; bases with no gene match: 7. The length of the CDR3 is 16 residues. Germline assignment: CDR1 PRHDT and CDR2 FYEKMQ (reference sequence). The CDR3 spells CASSLLGTGGRTEAFF. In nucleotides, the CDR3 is TGTGCCAGCAGCTTACTGGGGACAGGGGGTAGAACTGAAGCTTTCTTT.

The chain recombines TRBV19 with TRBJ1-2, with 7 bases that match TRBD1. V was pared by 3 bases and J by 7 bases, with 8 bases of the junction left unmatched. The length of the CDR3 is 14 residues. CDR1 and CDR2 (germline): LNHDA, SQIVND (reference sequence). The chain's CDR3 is CASSITGAVSGYTF. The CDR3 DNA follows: TGTGCCAGTAGTATTACAGGGGCGGTGAGTGGCTACACCTTC.

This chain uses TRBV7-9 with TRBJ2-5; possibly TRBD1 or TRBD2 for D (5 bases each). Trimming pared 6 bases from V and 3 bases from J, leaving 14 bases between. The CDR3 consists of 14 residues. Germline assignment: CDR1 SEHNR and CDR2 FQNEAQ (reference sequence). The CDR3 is CASSLWDREETQYF. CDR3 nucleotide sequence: TGTGCCAGCAGTCTCTGGGACCGCGAAGAGACCCAGTACTTC. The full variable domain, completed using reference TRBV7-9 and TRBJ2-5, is DTGVSQNPRHKITKRGQNVTFRCDPISEHNRLYWYRQTLGQGPEFLTYFQNEAQLEKSRLLSDRFSAERPKGSFSTLEIQRTEQGDSAMYLCASSLWDREETQYFGPGTRLLVL.

CDR3 region: CASSFGGSSTDTQYF. DNA of the CDR3: TGTGCCAGCAGCTTTGGCGGATCTAGCACAGATACGCAGTATTTT. The chain employs TRBV11-3 and TRBJ2-3; no definite D call. V was cut by 3 bases and J by 0 bases, with 10 bases left in between. Germline-derived CDR1 and CDR2 are SGHNT and YENEEA. The CDR3 is 15 residues long. Full variable domain (outside the CDR3, taken from reference TRBV11-3 and TRBJ2-3): EAGVVQSPRYKIIEKKQPVAFWCNPISGHNTLYWYLQNLGQGPELLIRYENEEAVDDSQLPKDRFSAERLKGVDSTLKIQPAELGDSAVYLCASSFGGSSTDTQYFGPGTRLTVL.

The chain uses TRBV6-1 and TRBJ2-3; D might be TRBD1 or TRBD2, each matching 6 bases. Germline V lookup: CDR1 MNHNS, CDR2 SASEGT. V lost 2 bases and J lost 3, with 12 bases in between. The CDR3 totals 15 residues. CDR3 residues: CASSESQGRTDTQYF. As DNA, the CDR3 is TGTGCCAGCAGTGAAAGTCAGGGGAGGACAGATACGCAGTATTTT.

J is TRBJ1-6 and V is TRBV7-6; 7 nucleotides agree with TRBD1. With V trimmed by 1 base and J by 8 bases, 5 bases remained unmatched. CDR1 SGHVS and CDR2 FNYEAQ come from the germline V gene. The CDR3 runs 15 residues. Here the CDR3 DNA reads TGTGCCAGCAGCTTAGGACAGGGACGACATTCACCCCTCCACTTT. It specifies CASSLGQGRHSPLHF.

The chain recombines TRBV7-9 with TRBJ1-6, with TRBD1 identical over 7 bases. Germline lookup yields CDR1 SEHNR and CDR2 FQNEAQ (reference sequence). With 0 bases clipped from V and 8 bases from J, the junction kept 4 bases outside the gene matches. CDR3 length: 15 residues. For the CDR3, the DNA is TGTGCCAGCAGCTTAGCAGGGGGCGGCGATTCACCCCTCCACTTT. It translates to CASSLAGGGDSPLHF.

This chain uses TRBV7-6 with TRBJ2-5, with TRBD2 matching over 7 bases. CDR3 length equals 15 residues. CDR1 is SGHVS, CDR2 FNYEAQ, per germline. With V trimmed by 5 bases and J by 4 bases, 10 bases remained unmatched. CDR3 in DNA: TGTGCCAGCAGCCCCCCTGGCGGGGAGGGAGAGACCCAGTACTTC. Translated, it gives CASSPPGGEGETQYF.

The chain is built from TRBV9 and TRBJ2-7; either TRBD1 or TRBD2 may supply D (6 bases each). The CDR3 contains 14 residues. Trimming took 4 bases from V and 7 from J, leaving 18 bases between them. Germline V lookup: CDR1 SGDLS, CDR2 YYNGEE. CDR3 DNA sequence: TGTGCCAGCAGCCCTAGTTGGGGGGCGGGAGAGCAGTACTTC. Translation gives CASSPSWGAGEQYF.

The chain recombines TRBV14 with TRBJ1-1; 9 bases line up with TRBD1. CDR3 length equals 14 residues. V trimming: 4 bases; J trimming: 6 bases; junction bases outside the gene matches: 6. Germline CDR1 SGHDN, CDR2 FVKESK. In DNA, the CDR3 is TGTGCCAGCAGCCTAGACAGGGGGATGCCTGAAGCTTTCTTT. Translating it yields CASSLDRGMPEAFF.

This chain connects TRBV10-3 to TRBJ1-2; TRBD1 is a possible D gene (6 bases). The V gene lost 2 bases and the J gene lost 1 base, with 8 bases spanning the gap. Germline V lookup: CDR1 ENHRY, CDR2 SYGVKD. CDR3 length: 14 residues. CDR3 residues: CAISEGQINYGYTF. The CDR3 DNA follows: TGTGCCATCAGTGAGGGACAGATTAACTATGGCTACACCTTC.

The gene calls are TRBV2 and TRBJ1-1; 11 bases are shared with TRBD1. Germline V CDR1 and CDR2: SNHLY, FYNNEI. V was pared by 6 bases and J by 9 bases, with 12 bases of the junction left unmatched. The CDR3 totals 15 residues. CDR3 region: CASRRTGGGVVKAFF. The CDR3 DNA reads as TGTGCCAGCAGACGGACAGGGGGCGGTGTGGTGAAAGCTTTCTTT.

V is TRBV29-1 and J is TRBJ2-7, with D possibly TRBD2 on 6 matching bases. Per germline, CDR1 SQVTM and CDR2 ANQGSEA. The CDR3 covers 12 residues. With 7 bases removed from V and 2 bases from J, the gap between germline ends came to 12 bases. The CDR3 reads CSGGDFAYEQYF. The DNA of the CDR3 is TGCAGCGGGGGGGACTTCGCCTACGAGCAGTACTTC.

CDR3 sequence (DNA): TGTGCCAGCAGCCAAGGGGCCGGGACAGGGAATGAAAAACTGTTTTTT. This sequence encodes CASSQGAGTGNEKLFF. The chain uses TRBV4-2 and TRBJ1-4; TRBD1 matches 9 bases. Losses at the gene ends were 1 base for V and 5 bases for J; bases not matched to a gene: 5. This CDR3 is 16 amino acids long. CDR1 and CDR2 (germline): LGHNA, YNFKEQ.

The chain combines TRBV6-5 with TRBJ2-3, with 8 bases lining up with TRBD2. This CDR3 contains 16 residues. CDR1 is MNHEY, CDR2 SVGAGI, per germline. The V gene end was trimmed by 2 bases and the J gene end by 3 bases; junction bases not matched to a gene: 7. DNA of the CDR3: TGTGCCAGCAGTTACGGGGTTAGCGGGGCGACAGATACGCAGTATTTT. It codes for CASSYGVSGATDTQYF.

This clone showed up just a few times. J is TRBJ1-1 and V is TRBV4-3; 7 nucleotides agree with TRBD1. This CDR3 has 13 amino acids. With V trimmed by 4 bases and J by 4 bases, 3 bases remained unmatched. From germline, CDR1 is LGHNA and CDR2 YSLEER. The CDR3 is CASSPQGGTEAFF. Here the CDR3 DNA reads TGCGCCAGCAGCCCTCAGGGGGGCACTGAAGCTTTCTTT.

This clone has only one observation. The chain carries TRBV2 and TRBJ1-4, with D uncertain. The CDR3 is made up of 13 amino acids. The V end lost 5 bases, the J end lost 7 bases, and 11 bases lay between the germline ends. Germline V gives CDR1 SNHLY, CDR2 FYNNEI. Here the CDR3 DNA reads TGTGCCAGCAGTCTAAGGGAGACTGAAAAACTGTTTTTT. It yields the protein CASSLRETEKLFF.